The subject of this entry is one T cell receptor beta chain. Clones were sequenced by immunoSEQ multiplex PCR, and TCRdb holds only the in-frame ones, with some missing. The table has 150,000 to 200,000 clones, 85% seen once. The data were taken from a study of cytomegalovirus exposure and HLA in healthy donors. Sequenced: PBMCs. This receptor was taken from a man between 18 and 29 years old in good health and CMV-seropositive.

The CDR3 spells CASSSGTSGYEQYF. As DNA, the CDR3 is TGTGCCAGCAGCTCCGGGACTAGCGGCTACGAGCAGTACTTC. This chain uses TRBV2 with TRBJ2-7; the match to TRBD2 covers 11 bases. Germline loops: CDR1 SNHLY, CDR2 FYNNEI. The CDR3 totals 14 residues. V was clipped by 6 bases and J by 3 bases; unmatched bases: 4. Variable domain in full (rest from reference TRBV2 and TRBJ2-7): EPEVTQTPSHQVTQMGQEVILRCVPISNHLYFYWYRQILGQKVEFLVSFYNNEISEKSEIFDDQFSVERPDGSNFTLKIRSTKLEDSAMYFCASSSGTSGYEQYFGPGTRLTVT.